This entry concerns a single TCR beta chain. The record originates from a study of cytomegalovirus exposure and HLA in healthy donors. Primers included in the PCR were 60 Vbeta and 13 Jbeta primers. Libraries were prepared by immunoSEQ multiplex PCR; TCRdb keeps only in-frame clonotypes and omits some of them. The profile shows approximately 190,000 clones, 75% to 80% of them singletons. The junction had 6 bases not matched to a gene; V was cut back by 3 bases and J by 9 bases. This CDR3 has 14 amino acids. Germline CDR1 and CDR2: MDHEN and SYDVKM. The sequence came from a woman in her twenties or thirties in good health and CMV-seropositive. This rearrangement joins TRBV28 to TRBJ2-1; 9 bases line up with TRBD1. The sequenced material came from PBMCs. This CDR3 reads CASSLYDRGSEQFF. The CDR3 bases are TGTGCCAGCAGTTTGTACGACAGGGGGAGTGAGCAGTTCTTC.